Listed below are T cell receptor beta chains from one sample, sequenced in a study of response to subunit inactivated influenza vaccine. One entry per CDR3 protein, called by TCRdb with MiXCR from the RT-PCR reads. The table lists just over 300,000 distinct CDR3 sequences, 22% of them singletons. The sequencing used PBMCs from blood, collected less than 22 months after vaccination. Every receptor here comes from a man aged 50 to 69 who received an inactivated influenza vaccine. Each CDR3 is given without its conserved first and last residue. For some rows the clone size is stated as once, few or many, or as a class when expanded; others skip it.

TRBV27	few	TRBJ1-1	ASSLSEGITEAF
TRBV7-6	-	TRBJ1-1	ASSRTWGLNTEAF
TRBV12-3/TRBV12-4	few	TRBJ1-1	ASSFQGQAF
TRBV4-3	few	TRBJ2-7	ASSQVPGENYEQY
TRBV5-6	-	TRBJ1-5	ASSLLGQGSNQAQH
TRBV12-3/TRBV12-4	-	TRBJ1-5	ASSLGLQSNQPQH
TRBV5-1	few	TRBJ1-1	ASSLAESVTEAF
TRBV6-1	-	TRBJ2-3	ASKKTPSGGDTQY
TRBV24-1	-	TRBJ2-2	ATSARTVTGELF
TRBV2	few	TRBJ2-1	ASSVRGNEQF
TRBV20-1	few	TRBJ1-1	SARGGRNTEAF
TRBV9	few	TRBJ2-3	ASSVAVVGSDTQY
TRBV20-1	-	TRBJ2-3	SLSRQGDPDTQY
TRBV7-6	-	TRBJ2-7	ASSLGDRLPYEQY
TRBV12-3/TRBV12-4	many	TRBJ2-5	ASSFEIGQGKETQY
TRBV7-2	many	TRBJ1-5	ASSATGNQPQH
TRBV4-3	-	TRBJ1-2	ASSQDWGTGYDYGYT
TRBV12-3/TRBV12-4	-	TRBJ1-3	ASSFRTGSNTIY
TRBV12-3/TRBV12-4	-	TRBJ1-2	ASSPLRDSYGYT
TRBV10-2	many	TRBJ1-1	ASGPSVGTEAF
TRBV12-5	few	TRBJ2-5	ASGLWRGGLETQY
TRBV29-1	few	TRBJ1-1	SVYRGSTEAF
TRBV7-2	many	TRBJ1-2	ASSSRESGYT
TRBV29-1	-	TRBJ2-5	STSGQSQETQY
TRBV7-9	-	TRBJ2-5	ASSPGRAAMGETQY
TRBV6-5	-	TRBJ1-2	ASSSLLDTYGYT
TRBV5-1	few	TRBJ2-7	ASSGGYEQY
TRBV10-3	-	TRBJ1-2	AIGRNNYGYT